These T cell receptor beta chains were read from a single sample in a study of T-cell memory formation after mild COVID-19. TCRdb used MiXCR to reprocess the 5' RACE reads, holding one entry per CDR3 protein. The sample lists 500,000 to 650,000 distinct CDR3 sequences, approximately 21% occurring once. Source material: PBMCs or a T cell subset sorted from them (not recorded which). These receptors all stem from an adult woman who had mild COVID-19 (a few samples of this study predate the infection). Cell type and time point are not known. The CDR3 runs from the conserved cysteine through the conserved F or W. The D gene is left open where the match is weak. The listing skips clone size in some rows; elsewhere it reads once, few, many or a size class.

v_gene	abundance	d_gene	j_gene	CDR3aa	CDR3nt
TRBV9	few	NA	TRBJ2-3	CASSASLGDTQYF	TGTGCCAGCAGCGCCTCCCTGGGGGATACGCAGTATTTT
TRBV9	NA	NA	TRBJ1-1	CASAWGQNTEAFF	TGTGCCAGCGCGTGGGGGCAGAACACTGAAGCTTTCTTT
TRBV4-3	few	TRBD1	TRBJ2-7	CASSQGTGGGEQYF	TGCGCCAGCAGCCAAGGGACAGGGGGAGGCGAGCAGTACTTC
TRBV11-2	few	NA	TRBJ2-5	CASSKTYFQETQYF	TGTGCCAGCAGCAAGACCTACTTCCAAGAGACCCAGTACTTC
TRBV5-1	NA	NA	TRBJ1-4	CASSPPGTRPNEKLFF	TGCGCCAGCAGCCCCCCCGGGACTCGCCCTAATGAAAAACTGTTTTTT
TRBV18	many	NA	TRBJ2-1	CASSPSRNEQFF	TGTGCCAGCAGCCCTAGCAGGAATGAGCAGTTCTTC
TRBV24-1	NA	NA	TRBJ2-5	CATSETGVGQETQYF	TGTGCCACCAGTGAAACGGGAGTGGGGCAAGAGACCCAGTACTTC
TRBV11-3	NA	NA	TRBJ2-5	CASSLKVTGLGETQYF	TGTGCCAGCAGCTTAAAGGTCACAGGCCTGGGAGAGACCCAGTACTTC
TRBV12-3/TRBV12-4	few	NA	TRBJ2-1	CASNVGLDRYNEQFF	TGTGCCAGCAACGTGGGGCTAGACCGCTACAATGAGCAGTTCTTC
TRBV7-2	few	NA	TRBJ2-3	CASRVGVDTQYF	TGTGCCAGCAGAGTAGGCGTAGATACGCAGTATTTT
TRBV29-1	NA	TRBD1	TRBJ2-3	CSVDGGTGSTDTQYF	TGCAGCGTTGATGGCGGGACAGGCAGCACAGATACGCAGTATTTT
TRBV7-6	NA	NA	TRBJ2-5	CASSLGTSYQETQYF	TGTGCCAGCAGCTTAGGGACTTCGTACCAAGAGACCCAGTACTTC
TRBV20-1	few	NA	TRBJ1-1	CSARLGGGIRNTEAFF	TGCAGTGCTAGGTTGGGAGGGGGGATTAGGAACACTGAAGCTTTCTTT
TRBV20-1	few	TRBD1	TRBJ2-7	CSAPGQGDYEQYF	TGCAGTGCTCCGGGACAGGGCGACTACGAGCAGTACTTC
TRBV7-9	NA	TRBD1	TRBJ2-5	CARSLEGTAQETQYF	TGTGCCAGAAGCTTAGAAGGGACAGCGCAAGAGACCCAGTACTTC
TRBV29-1	NA	NA	TRBJ2-3	CSVESDSTDTQYF	TGCAGCGTTGAATCGGACTCCACAGATACGCAGTATTTT
TRBV2	NA	NA	TRBJ2-2	CASKGINTGELFF	TGTGCCAGCAAAGGGATAAACACCGGGGAGCTGTTTTTT
TRBV5-1	few	NA	TRBJ2-7	CASSLGHGTRSYYEQYF	TGCGCCAGCAGCTTGGGTCACGGGACACGATCCTACTACGAGCAGTACTTC
TRBV7-9	NA	NA	TRBJ1-2	CASTTGNGYTF	TGTGCCAGCACCACAGGGAATGGCTACACCTTC
TRBV20-1	NA	TRBD2	TRBJ2-5	CSAPAPGLPLGETQYF	TGCAGTGCGCCCGCCCCGGGACTACCCCTGGGCGAGACCCAGTACTTC
TRBV7-9	few	NA	TRBJ2-5	CASSFSVEETQYF	TGTGCCAGCAGCTTTTCAGTGGAAGAGACCCAGTACTTC
TRBV9	NA	TRBD1	TRBJ1-1	CASSPRTGGEYTEAFF	TGTGCCAGCAGCCCGAGGACAGGGGGAGAGTACACTGAAGCTTTCTTT
TRBV4-2	few	NA	TRBJ2-5	CASSQEGNLVAQYF	TGTGCCAGCAGCCAAGAGGGGAATCTGGTGGCCCAGTACTTC